This T cell receptor (beta chain) was recorded in a study of shared clonotypes between healthy human individuals. Study-wide findings and caveats: Rarefaction revealed incomplete sorted-subset sequencing despite large depth. Clonotypes shared by all four donors outscored non-shared clonotypes in generation probability.

Details on this clone: Its specificity is not known.

Each sorted subset replicate got 200 ng genomic DNA, roughly 27,000 genomes. The method was immunoSEQ multiplex PCR; TCRdb's version includes in-frame clones alone and lacks a portion of them. This table has about 700,000 clones, around two thirds appearing once. From germline, CDR1 is SNHLY and CDR2 FYNNEI. V dropped 2 bases and J dropped 4; count of bases not matched to a gene: 6. The CDR3 is 16 residues long. This TCR derives from a woman in her twenties or thirties in good health. The rearrangement links TRBV2 to TRBJ2-1, with 9 bases lining up with TRBD2. The source material was memory CD4+ T cells sorted from blood. Subset defined: CD45RA-negative fraction. The CDR3 protein is CASSELESGRYNEQFF. The CDR3 nucleotides are TGTGCCAGCAGTGAACTGGAAAGCGGGAGGTACAATGAGCAGTTCTTC.